This is a list of T cell receptor beta chains from one sample in a study of blood T cell repertoires in COVID-19. The table came from immunoSEQ multiplex PCR; TCRdb's copy has only in-frame clones and leaves some out. In the table there are around 300,000 clones, 80% to 90% of which are singletons. The sample was PBMCs or T cells enriched from blood (not recorded which). These receptors all come from a man aged 30 to 45 who had recovered from COVID-19. The CDR3 runs from the conserved cysteine through the conserved F or W. D genes are given only for firm matches. Clone size is stated in some rows and not others, as once, few, many or a class when expanded.

v_call	j_call	d_call	clone_size	cdr3_aa	cdr3_nt
TRBV5-1	TRBJ2-2	TRBD1	-	CASSPRQGNTGELFF	TGCGCCAGCAGCCCTCGACAGGGGAACACCGGGGAGCTGTTTTTT
TRBV28	TRBJ2-3	TRBD2	once	CASSFRVAGGRTDTQYF	TGTGCCAGCAGTTTCCGGGTAGCGGGGGGGCGGACAGATACGCAGTATTTT
TRBV14	TRBJ2-1	-	-	CASSRPGGPPRDNEQFF	TGTGCCAGCAGCCGCCCCGGGGGGCCCCCTAGGGACAATGAGCAGTTCTTC
TRBV4-1	TRBJ2-5	-	few	CASSHKGPGLVGETQYF	TGCGCCAGCAGCCACAAAGGGCCAGGGCTTGTTGGAGAGACCCAGTACTTC
TRBV28	TRBJ1-5	-	-	CASSLAGYEDSNQPQHF	TGTGCCAGCAGTTTAGCCGGGTATGAGGATAGCAATCAGCCCCAGCATTTT
TRBV15	TRBJ1-1	-	once	CATSTVLNTEAFF	TGTGCCACCAGCACGGTGCTCAACACTGAAGCTTTCTTT
TRBV19	TRBJ1-6	-	-	CASSEASNSPLHF	TGTGCCAGTAGTGAGGCGTCTAATTCACCCCTCCACTTT
TRBV7-6	TRBJ2-7	TRBD2	few	CASSQMGLAGGHPEQYF	TGTGCCAGCAGCCAAATGGGACTAGCGGGGGGCCATCCCGAGCAGTACTTC
TRBV28	TRBJ2-1	-	-	CASSTRGGGFDNEQFF	TGTGCCAGCAGCACTAGGGGGGGAGGGTTTGACAATGAGCAGTTCTTC
TRBV20-1	TRBJ1-1	-	-	CSAPYGTEAFF	TGCAGTGCTCCCTACGGCACTGAAGCTTTCTTT
TRBV5-1	TRBJ1-1	TRBD1	few	CASGGTPNTEAFF	TGCGCCTCAGGGGGGACCCCGAACACTGAAGCTTTCTTT
TRBV5-4	TRBJ1-6	-	-	CASSPGRVDSPLHF	TGTGCCAGCAGCCCCGGGAGGGTTGATTCACCCCTCCACTTT
TRBV5-1	TRBJ1-5	-	-	CASSLTGSGPNQPQHF	TGCGCCAGCAGCTTGACGGGAAGTGGGCCCAATCAGCCCCAGCATTTT
TRBV5-1	TRBJ2-3	TRBD2	-	CASSSGLAADTQYF	TGCGCCAGCAGCTCGGGACTAGCAGCAGATACGCAGTATTTT
TRBV6-1	TRBJ2-7	-	-	CASSERRTAPYEQYF	TGTGCCAGCAGTGAAAGGAGGACAGCCCCCTACGAGCAGTACTTC
TRBV18	TRBJ2-1	-	-	CASSPPQAPLYNEQFF	TGTGCCAGCTCACCTCCACAGGCTCCCCTTTACAATGAGCAGTTCTTC
TRBV12-3/TRBV12-4	TRBJ1-5	-	-	CASTSYSNQPQHF	TGTGCCAGCACGTCTTATAGCAATCAGCCCCAGCATTTT
TRBV6-5	TRBJ1-6	-	-	CASKPQSSYNSPLHF	TGTGCCAGCAAACCACAAAGCTCCTATAATTCACCCCTCCACTTT
TRBV11-2	TRBJ2-7	TRBD1	-	CASSPIRQGRSYEQYF	TGTGCCAGCAGCCCCATCAGACAGGGTAGGTCCTACGAGCAGTACTTC
TRBV7-3	TRBJ2-3	-	-	CASSLLGGRTDTQYF	TGTGCCAGCAGCTTACTTGGGGGCCGCACAGATACGCAGTATTTT
TRBV7-6	TRBJ2-7	TRBD2	-	CASSLYSSGIPYEQYF	TGTGCCAGCAGCTTATACAGTAGCGGGATACCCTACGAGCAGTACTTC
TRBV6-5	TRBJ2-7	-	-	CASNTGSSYEQYF	TGTGCCAGCAATACAGGGAGCTCCTACGAGCAGTACTTC
TRBV30	TRBJ1-4	TRBD1	-	CAGYRGGEKLFF	TGTGCCGGATACAGGGGTGGAGAAAAACTGTTTTTT
TRBV5-6	TRBJ1-2	TRBD1	-	CASSWGQGSTRYGYTF	TGTGCCAGCAGCTGGGGACAGGGCTCCACCCGCTATGGCTACACCTTC
TRBV2	TRBJ1-1	TRBD1	-	CASSIQGTNTEAFF	TGTGCCAGCAGTATACAGGGGACGAACACTGAAGCTTTCTTT
TRBV5-4	TRBJ2-2	TRBD1	-	CASSQVGTGNTGELFF	TGTGCCAGCAGCCAGGTGGGGACAGGGAACACCGGGGAGCTGTTTTTT
TRBV5-4	TRBJ2-3	-	once	CASSLAEQAETDTQYF	TGTGCCAGCAGCTTGGCCGAACAGGCCGAAACAGATACGCAGTATTTT
TRBV30	TRBJ1-1	TRBD1	-	CAWSEQGDTEAFF	TGTGCCTGGAGTGAACAGGGGGACACTGAAGCTTTCTTT
TRBV10-3	TRBJ2-7	TRBD1	once	CAISAGGGVYEQYF	TGTGCCATCAGTGCAGGGGGCGGAGTGTACGAGCAGTACTTC
TRBV25-1	TRBJ2-7	-	-	CASSVLRGVENYEQYF	TGTGCCAGCAGTGTGTTAAGGGGCGTCGAGAATTACGAGCAGTACTTC
TRBV25-1	TRBJ2-4	-	-	CASSERGNIQYF	TGTGCCAGCAGTGAACGCGGGAACATTCAGTACTTC
TRBV7-9	TRBJ2-1	TRBD1	-	CASSPRAGGWDEQFF	TGTGCCAGCAGCCCTCGGGCAGGGGGATGGGATGAGCAGTTCTTC
TRBV27	TRBJ1-1	TRBD1	once	CASSFGQGGKMNTEAFF	TGTGCCAGCAGTTTCGGACAGGGGGGAAAGATGAACACTGAAGCTTTCTTT
TRBV5-1	TRBJ2-6	-	-	CASSSGNSGANVLTF	TGCGCCAGCAGTTCCGGGAACTCTGGGGCCAACGTCCTGACTTTC
TRBV5-5	TRBJ1-2	-	-	CASSRTSTGGPRYYGYTF	TGTGCCAGCAGCCGCACTTCGACGGGGGGCCCGCGTTACTATGGCTACACCTTC
TRBV20-1	TRBJ2-7	TRBD1	-	CSASIPAGGVYEQYF	TGCAGTGCTAGTATCCCGGCAGGGGGCGTCTACGAGCAGTACTTC
TRBV7-6	TRBJ2-7	TRBD2	-	CASSPFGGDGYEQYF	TGTGCCAGCAGCCCTTTCGGGGGGGACGGGTACGAGCAGTACTTC
TRBV6-4	TRBJ1-2	-	-	CASSDSNGVGYTF	TGTGCCAGCAGTGACTCGAACGGGGTTGGCTACACCTTC
TRBV9	TRBJ2-7	-	once	CASSVGQGNEQYF	TGTGCCAGCAGCGTAGGGCAGGGTAACGAGCAGTACTTC
TRBV2	TRBJ2-7	-	-	CASRRDYEQYF	TGTGCCAGCAGGAGGGACTACGAGCAGTACTTC
TRBV5-8	TRBJ1-2	-	-	CASSPQAGWGYTF	TGTGCCAGCAGCCCCCAGGCGGGCTGGGGCTACACCTTC
TRBV5-1	TRBJ2-1	-	-	CASSFLARLGGNEQFF	TGCGCCAGCAGCTTCCTGGCCCGACTGGGAGGCAATGAGCAGTTCTTC
TRBV10-3	TRBJ2-5	-	-	CAISESLGGQETQYF	TGTGCCATCAGTGAGTCACTTGGTGGCCAAGAGACCCAGTACTTC
TRBV5-6	TRBJ1-4	TRBD1	-	CASSLAATGVKGEKLFF	TGTGCCAGCAGCTTGGCCGCGACAGGGGTAAAGGGTGAAAAACTGTTTTTT
TRBV6-2/TRBV6-3	TRBJ2-7	TRBD2	-	CASSTLAVPSYEQYF	TGTGCCAGCAGTACTCTAGCGGTGCCCTCCTACGAGCAGTACTTC
TRBV28	TRBJ1-2	TRBD1	few	CASNTDRDPYGYTF	TGTGCCAGCAACACGGACAGGGATCCCTATGGCTACACCTTC
TRBV30	TRBJ1-5	-	-	CAWSTGIANQPQHF	TGTGCCTGGAGTACGGGGATCGCCAATCAGCCCCAGCATTTT
TRBV5-4	TRBJ2-2	-	-	CASSLTGGAGELFF	TGTGCCAGCAGCTTGACAGGGGGGGCCGGGGAGCTGTTTTTT
TRBV28	TRBJ2-7	-	once	CASSLGGYEQYF	TGTGCCAGCAGTCTGGGGGGCTACGAGCAGTACTTC
TRBV11-2	TRBJ2-5	TRBD1	-	CASSSLQGWETQYF	TGTGCCAGCAGCTCTTTACAGGGGTGGGAGACCCAGTACTTC
TRBV14	TRBJ2-1	TRBD2	-	CASSQDTGGHVEQFF	TGTGCCAGCAGCCAAGATACGGGGGGGCATGTTGAGCAGTTCTTC